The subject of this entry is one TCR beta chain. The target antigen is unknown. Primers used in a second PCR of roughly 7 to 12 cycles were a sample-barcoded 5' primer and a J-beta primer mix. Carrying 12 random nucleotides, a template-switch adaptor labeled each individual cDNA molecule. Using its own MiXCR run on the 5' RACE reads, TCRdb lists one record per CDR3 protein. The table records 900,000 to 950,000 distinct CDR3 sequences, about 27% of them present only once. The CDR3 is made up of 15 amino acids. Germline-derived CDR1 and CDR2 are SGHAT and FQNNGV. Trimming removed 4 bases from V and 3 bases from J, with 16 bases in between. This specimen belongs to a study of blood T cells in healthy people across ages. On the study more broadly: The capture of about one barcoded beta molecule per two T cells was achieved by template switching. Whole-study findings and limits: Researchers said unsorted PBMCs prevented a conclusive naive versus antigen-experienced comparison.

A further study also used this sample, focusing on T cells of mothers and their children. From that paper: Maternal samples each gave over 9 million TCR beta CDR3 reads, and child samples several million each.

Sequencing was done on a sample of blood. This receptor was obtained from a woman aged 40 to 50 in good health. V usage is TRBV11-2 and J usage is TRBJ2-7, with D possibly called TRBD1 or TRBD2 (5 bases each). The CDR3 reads CASSYSRGTNYEQYF. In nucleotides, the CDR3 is TGTGCCAGCAGCTATAGCCGAGGGACCAACTACGAGCAGTACTTC.